This T cell receptor beta chain was identified in a study of brain T cells in children with intractable seizures. TCRdb's table, derived via immunoSEQ multiplex PCR, lists solely in-frame clones and lacks some. The sample lists about 340,000 clones; over 90% were seen once. CDR1 and CDR2 (germline): MNHEY, SVGAGI. The V and J ends lost 8 bases and 0 bases respectively, with 8 bases between them. The CDR3 is 14 residues long. The time point: blood from clinic visit 5 months post-surgery; TSC patient then seizure free. The source is a boy under two years old with tuberous sclerosis and intractable seizures. The sequencing here drew on peripheral blood, taken approximately 5 months after surgery. The chain is built from TRBV6-5 and TRBJ2-6, with D maybe TRBD1 (6 bases). Written as DNA, the CDR3 is TGTGCCAGCCAGGGGCCCTCTGGGGCCAACGTCCTGACTTTC. It yields the protein CASQGPSGANVLTF.